This T cell receptor (beta chain) is drawn from a study of T cells after yellow fever vaccination (dated by TCRdb to between 2018 and 2021). General notes on the study: Using CD3, CD45RA, CCR7 and CD95 staining, memory subsets (EM, EMRA, CM and Tscm) were sorted on a BD FACS Aria III. Memory subsets were sorted on days 0, 15 and 45 and at 18 months following primary vaccination, and on days 0, 15 and 45 following the 30-year booster. Two healthy male donors, one aged 18 to 30 and one aged 30 to 40 years, made up the cohort. To track T-cell clones before and after primary and booster YFV17D yellow fever vaccination, bulk TCR alpha and beta repertoires were sequenced longitudinally. The SMART-Seq v4 Ultra Low Input RNA kit was used to prepare libraries from fractions with low cell numbers. Blood was collected at multiple timepoints before and after primary and secondary immunization, and bulk PBMC replicates and cell subsets were isolated.

The paper as a whole reports these results and caveats: Most clones expanded after primary vaccination (approximately 95% of CD4 and 70% to 90% of CD8) were re-detected after the booster, suggesting that broad memory maintenance occurred. Because only a couple of donors were included in the study, the extent to which the findings can be generalized is limited. On day 0, almost all vaccine-responding clonotypes were below detection in the sorted memory subsets. The secondary T-cell response was found to be weaker but faster than the primary response, with a peak reached on day 5 rather than on day 15. Because abundant contaminating clonotypes from the bulk population could be contained in FACS-sorted repertoires, computational filtering was required. A small fraction of clonotypes appeared in both the CD4 and CD8 compartments, likely as a result of convergent recombination.

V is pared back by 3 bases and J by 0 bases, with 14 bases lying between the germline termini. CDR3 length: 15 amino acids, cysteine to phenylalanine. Just the 45-base CDR3 DNA is kept, in frame starting at base 1. For CDR1 and CDR2, the germline V gene lists SQVTM and ANQGSEA. The treatment or condition label of this sample denotes: live attenuated yellow fever vaccine strain. PBMCs were isolated from peripheral blood using a standard Ficoll-Paque protocol. RNA from sorted memory subsets was extracted with the RNeasy Micro Kit. The listed sequencing device is Illumina NovaSeq 6000. Synthesis of TCR cDNA relied on 5'RACE template switching, a step that introduced a universal primer site along with unique molecular identifiers. cDNA synthesis was primed from both the TCR alpha and TCR beta constant segments. Two PCR steps were used to amplify libraries, with sample barcodes and sequencing adapters being added in the second step. Sequencing of libraries was done on Illumina HiSeq 2500 (2x100 bp) or NovaSeq (2x150 bp). The study's processing was this. MIGEC was used to demultiplex reads and collapse the reads into UMI consensus sequences, and MiXCR was used for V(D)J alignment. Clonotypes responding to the vaccine were identified with edgeR on replicate PBMC samples, with the criteria of FDR below 0.01 and a log2 fold change above 5 up to day 15. Bulk clonotypes were assigned CD4 or CD8 identity according to which sequenced CD4 or CD8 repertoire held them at higher abundance. To estimate the distribution of each clone across memory phenotypes, clonotype frequencies in memory subsets were weighted by FACS-sorted cell numbers. TCRdb itself trimmed the public reads at Q25 with fastp, ran MiXCR and retained productive beta chains. Entries are consolidated by CDR3 protein sequence, retaining the most common genes and DNA. Here the V and J calls rest on TCRdb's processing, not on the authors' analysis. In all, the sample holds more than 50,000 distinct CDR3 sequences, and approximately 6.1% of those were seen once. The ten most abundant clones make up around a third of the sample.

Note on this clonotype: Qualities for individual bases were not recorded, and no much larger clone is one base off.

Here the chain combines TRBV29-1 and TRBJ1-1, with TRBD1 tentatively as D gene (5 bases match). The starting material was PBMCs, either bulk or a sorted T-cell subset (CD4+, CD8+, memory, or dextramer-sorted; not recorded which), obtained on the day of the yellow fever booster vaccination. The clonotype was recovered from a man aged 18 to 35 who received the YFV17D yellow fever vaccine. The nucleotide sequence is given as TGCAGCGTTGATTCGGCAGGGTTCATGAACACTGAAGCTTTCTTT. Its amino acids are CSVDSAGFMNTEAFF.